The 19 T cell receptor beta chains reported below all come from one sample, sequenced in a study of identifying expanded T cells in peripheral blood. Sequencing was performed with immunoSEQ multiplex PCR; in TCRdb, only in-frame clones are kept and a portion is missing. The top ten clones hold about 3% of a sample with 84,000 or so clones, 89% of them seen once. Sample: blood. The receptors originated from a person aged 18-69 years in good health.

J is TRBJ2-7 and V is TRBV5-1; the match to TRBD1 covers 10 bases. The CDR3 consists of 14 residues. Germline CDR1 and CDR2: SGHRS and YFSETQ. J lost 6 bases, V lost 0 bases, and 3 bases had no gene match. The CDR3: CASSLETGGGEQYF. The CDR3 coding sequence is TGCGCCAGCAGCTTGGAGACAGGGGGCGGCGAGCAGTACTTC.

The V call is TRBV2, the J call TRBJ2-5; the match to TRBD1 covers 12 bases. The junction had 3 bases not matched to a gene; V was cut back by 5 bases and J by 5 bases. This CDR3 comprises 14 residues. Germline V gene sequence: CDR1 SNHLY, CDR2 FYNNEI. CDR3 amino acids: CASSRDRGRETQYF. The CDR3 DNA is TGTGCCAGCAGTCGGGACAGGGGGCGGGAGACCCAGTACTTC.

The V gene is TRBV4-3, the J gene TRBJ2-2, with a weak D call TRBD2 (5 bases). V lost 1 base, J lost 4 bases, and 10 bases lay in between. Germline CDR1 LGHNA, CDR2 YSLEER. The CDR3 consists of 15 residues. CDR3 residues: CASSQVRGTTGELFF. The CDR3 DNA follows: TGCGCCAGCAGCCAAGTTCGGGGTACCACCGGGGAGCTGTTTTTT.

The gene calls are TRBV7-2 and TRBJ2-1, with a weak D call TRBD2 (6 bases). Trimming shortened V by 2 bases and J by 2 bases, and 10 bases separated the two germline ends. Germline values: CDR1 SGHTA, CDR2 FQGNSA. The CDR3 is 15 residues long. The CDR3 is CASSLRRGTYNEQFF. CDR3 nucleotides: TGTGCCAGCAGCTTAAGGCGGGGTACCTACAATGAGCAGTTCTTC. Supplemented by reference TRBV7-2 and TRBJ2-1, the full variable domain reads GAGVSQSPSNKVTEKGKDVELRCDPISGHTALYWYRQSLGQGLEFLIYFQGNSAPDKSGLPSDRFSAERTGGSVSTLTIQRTQQEDSAVYLCASSLRRGTYNEQFFGPGTRLTVL.

V and J are TRBV28 and TRBJ2-3, with a possible D match to TRBD2 (6 bases). Germline loops: CDR1 MDHEN, CDR2 SYDVKM. The CDR3 spans 14 residues. V lost 7 bases and J lost 3, with 14 bases in between. CDR3 coding DNA: TGTGCCAGCACGGGCGGGATGGGTACAGATACGCAGTATTTT. This sequence encodes CASTGGMGTDTQYF. Full variable domain (missing parts from reference TRBV28 and TRBJ2-3): DVKVTQSSRYLVKRTGEKVFLECVQDMDHENMFWYRQDPGLGLRLIYFSYDVKMKEKGDIPEGYSVSREKKERFSLILESASTNQTSMYLCASTGGMGTDTQYFGPGTRLTVL.

The chain is built from TRBV7-2 and TRBJ2-7; no clear D. Looked up from germline, CDR1 is SGHTA and CDR2 is FQGNSA. V lost 5 bases and J 7 bases, leaving 12 bases between the germline ends. The CDR3 has 12 amino acids. The CDR3, as DNA: TGTGCCAGCAGCGCGTTATTCCCGGAGCAGTACTTC. Its protein product is CASSALFPEQYF.

This sequence joins TRBV21-1 and TRBJ2-3. TRBV21-1 constitutes a pseudogene. The CDR3 sequence is 17 residues long. The CDR3 is CASSKGRRDPSTDTQYF. CDR3 bases: TGTGCCAGCAGCAAAGGGAGAAGGGACCCTAGCACAGATACGCAGTATTTT.

The chain recombines TRBV23-1 with TRBJ1-3; the D gene is possibly TRBD1 (5 bases). TRBV23-1 is an open reading frame, and its role is uncertain. Trimming shortened V by 8 bases and J by 0 bases, and 17 bases separated the two germline ends. The CDR3 length is 16 residues. CDR3 loop: CASEDKAFSSGNTIYF. The CDR3 nucleotides are TGCGCCAGCGAGGACAAGGCATTCTCCTCTGGAAACACCATATATTTT.

This clone was seen a single time. The V call is TRBV28, the J call TRBJ2-3, with 11 bases fitting TRBD1. The germline V gene has CDR1 MDHEN and CDR2 SYDVKM. The CDR3 runs 15 residues. Unmatched junction bases numbered 5, after V lost 4 bases and J lost 5 bases. CDR3 loop: CASSSPGQGGDTQYF. Written as DNA, the CDR3 is TGTGCCAGCAGTTCCCCGGGACAGGGGGGAGATACGCAGTATTTT.

The sample holds a few counts of this clone. The CDR3 region has the DNA TGTGCCAGCAGCTTAGCCTGGACAGGGAGGAGCACCGGGGAGCTGTTTTTT. This encodes CASSLAWTGRSTGELFF. The gene calls are TRBV7-6 and TRBJ2-2; 8 nucleotides agree with TRBD1. Germline loops: CDR1 SGHVS, CDR2 FNYEAQ. This CDR3 has 17 residues. With V trimmed by 0 bases and J by 4 bases, 7 bases remained unmatched.

The V gene is TRBV27, the J gene TRBJ2-1; D gene uncertain. Looked up from germline, CDR1 is MNHEY and CDR2 is SMNVEV (reference sequence). V dropped 6 bases and J dropped 5 bases, with 8 bases sitting between them. The CDR3 has 12 amino acids. DNA for the CDR3: TGTGCCAGCAGAAAAGGAAACAATGAGCAGTTCTTC. Its protein is CASRKGNNEQFF.

The chain joins TRBV19 to TRBJ2-1; 10 positions match TRBD2. The J segment lost 1 base and the V segment lost 5 bases, leaving 17 bases of the junction unmatched. The length of the CDR3 is 20 residues. Per the germline V gene, CDR1 is LNHDA and CDR2 is SQIVND (reference sequence). CDR3 DNA sequence: TGTGCCAGTAGTTTAGCGCATAGCGGGAGGTACAAGGTTTCCTACAATGAGCAGTTCTTC. Translated: CASSLAHSGRYKVSYNEQFF. The complete variable domain, with remaining parts taken from reference TRBV19 and TRBJ2-1, reads DGGITQSPKYLFRKEGQNVTLSCEQNLNHDAMYWYRQDPGQGLRLIYYSQIVNDFQKGDIAEGYSVSREKKESFPLTVTSAQKNPTAFYLCASSLAHSGRYKVSYNEQFFGPGTRLTVL.

The V call is TRBV30, the J call TRBJ1-5; no clear D gene. V was trimmed by 0 bases and J by 6 bases, leaving 12 bases between them. This CDR3 spans 14 amino acids. Germline V gene lookup returns CDR1 GTSNPN and CDR2 SVGIG (reference sequence). CDR3 in amino acids: CAWSVAPGGQPQHF. The CDR3 nucleotides are TGTGCCTGGAGTGTAGCTCCCGGCGGTCAGCCCCAGCATTTT.

The rearrangement links TRBV7-2 to TRBJ2-2, with a weak D call TRBD2 (5 bases). The CDR3 runs 14 residues. Germline lookup yields CDR1 SGHTA and CDR2 FQGNSA. The ends were cut back, 5 bases at V and 6 bases at J, with 13 bases in the middle. The CDR3 coding sequence is TGTGCCAGCAGCCCCCTAGCATCGGCCGGGGAGCTGTTTTTT. Its translation: CASSPLASAGELFF.

V is TRBV11-2 and J is TRBJ2-5; 7 bases agree with TRBD2. The CDR3 is 13 residues long. J was trimmed by 7 bases and V by 5 bases; bases with no gene match: 7. Germline V gives CDR1 SGHAT, CDR2 FQNNGV. In nucleotides, the CDR3 is TGTGCCAGCAGCCCCCCGGGGGGTTCGACCCAGTACTTC. The encoded protein is CASSPPGGSTQYF.

The chain joins TRBV27 to TRBJ2-4; TRBD1 matches 10 bases. The trim removed 1 base at V and 8 bases at J, leaving 14 bases unmatched. This CDR3 has 18 residues. The germline V gene encodes CDR1 MNHEY and CDR2 SMNVEV (reference sequence). Here the CDR3 reads CASSLYGEDRGVRDIQYF. As DNA, the CDR3 is TGTGCCAGCAGTTTATATGGAGAGGACAGGGGGGTACGGGACATTCAGTACTTC.

The rearrangement links TRBV7-2 to TRBJ2-7; D not certain. V lost 1 base to trimming and J lost 0 bases, with 7 bases between them. CDR1 and CDR2 (germline): SGHTA, FQGNSA. This CDR3 region has 14 residues. CDR3 residues: CASSLVYGSYEQYF. The CDR3, as DNA: TGTGCCAGCAGCTTAGTTTACGGCTCCTACGAGCAGTACTTC.

This chain uses TRBV2 with TRBJ2-1; 9 nucleotides agree with TRBD2. CDR1 is SNHLY and CDR2 is FYNNEI in the germline V gene. This CDR3 has 17 residues. The J segment lost 5 bases and the V segment lost 3 bases, leaving 11 bases of the junction unmatched. CDR3 protein: CASSEGGGRAQDNEQFF. For the CDR3, the DNA is TGTGCCAGCAGTGAGGGGGGCGGGAGGGCCCAGGACAATGAGCAGTTCTTC.

This chain joins TRBV11-2 and TRBJ2-3; tentatively, D is TRBD2 (7 bases). Trimming shortened V by 1 base and J by 5 bases, and 13 bases separated the two germline ends. This CDR3 has 15 amino acids. Germline CDR1 and CDR2: SGHAT and FQNNGV. This CDR3 reads CASSLGGGLGDTQYF. The CDR3 DNA reads as TGTGCCAGCAGCTTAGGGGGGGGCTTGGGAGATACGCAGTATTTT.